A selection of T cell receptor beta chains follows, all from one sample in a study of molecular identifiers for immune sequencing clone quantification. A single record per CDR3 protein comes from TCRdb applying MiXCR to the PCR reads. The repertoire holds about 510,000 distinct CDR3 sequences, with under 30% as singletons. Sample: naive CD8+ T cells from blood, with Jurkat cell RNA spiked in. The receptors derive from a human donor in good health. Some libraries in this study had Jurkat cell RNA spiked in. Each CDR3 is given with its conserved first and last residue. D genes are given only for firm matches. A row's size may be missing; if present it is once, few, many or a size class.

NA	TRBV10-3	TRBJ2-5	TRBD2	TGTGCCATCAGCCGACTAGCGTCCCAAGAGACCCAGTACTTC	CAISRLASQETQYF
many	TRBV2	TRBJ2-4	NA	TGTGCCACCCGGAGTGGGGCCGACGCCAAAAACATTCAGTACTTC	CATRSGADAKNIQYF
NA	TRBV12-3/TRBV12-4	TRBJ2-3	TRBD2	TGTGCCAGCAGTTTGACTAGCGGGTGGGCCTTGGATACGCAGTATTTT	CASSLTSGWALDTQYF
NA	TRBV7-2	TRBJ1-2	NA	TGTGCCAGCAGCACTATGCAAGGCTACGCCTTC	CASSTMQGYAF
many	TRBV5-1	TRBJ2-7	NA	TGCGCCAGCAGCTTGGATTGGGGGAGCTCCTACGAGCAGTACTTC	CASSLDWGSSYEQYF
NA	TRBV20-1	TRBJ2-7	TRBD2	TGCAGTGCTAGATATCGAGGACTAGCGGGGTCCTACGAGCAGTACTTC	CSARYRGLAGSYEQYF
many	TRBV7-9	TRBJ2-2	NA	TGTGCCAGCAGCTCGGACAGTTCATCCGGGGAGCTGTTTTTT	CASSSDSSSGELFF
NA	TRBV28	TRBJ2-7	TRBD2	TGTGCCAGCAGCGACGGACGAGCGGGGGGGTACGAGCAGTACTTC	CASSDGRAGGYEQYF
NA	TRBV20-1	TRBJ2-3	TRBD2	TGCAGTGCCCACCCCGGCCCTAGCGGGGGGGCTGACACAGATACGCAGTATTTT	CSAHPGPSGGADTDTQYF
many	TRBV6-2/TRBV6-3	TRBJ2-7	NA	TGTGCCAGCAGCCCCACGGTCGACGAGCAGTACTTC	CASSPTVDEQYF
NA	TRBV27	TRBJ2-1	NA	TGTGCCAGCGGTCCTGGACCCCTTTTAAATGAGCAGTTCTTC	CASGPGPLLNEQFF
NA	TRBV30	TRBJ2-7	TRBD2	TGTGCCTGGCGGGAGGGCTACGAGCAGTGCTTC	CAWREGYEQCF
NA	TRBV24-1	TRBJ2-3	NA	TGTGCCACCAGTGATCCCACTAGTGGGGAAGATACGCAGTATTTT	CATSDPTSGEDTQYF
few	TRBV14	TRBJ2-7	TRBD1	TGTGCCAGCAGCCAAGATCGGACAGGGGTCTACGAGCAGTACTTC	CASSQDRTGVYEQYF
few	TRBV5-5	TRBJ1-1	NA	TGTGCCAGCAGCATACTGGGGGGGGGACCCACTGAAGCTTTCTTT	CASSILGGGPTEAFF
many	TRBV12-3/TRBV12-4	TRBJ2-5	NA	TGTGCCAGCAGCAACCAAGAGACCCAGTACTTC	CASSNQETQYF